This T cell receptor beta chain is from a study of T-cell reconstitution after alpha-beta-depleted transplantation in children. Preparation of the TCRbeta library involved a method that used unique molecular identifiers. From the PCR reads, TCRdb called clonotypes with MiXCR, one entry per CDR3 protein. The profile covers about 440,000 distinct CDR3 sequences, with roughly 44% appearing a single time and 27% taken by the ten largest. Germline V gene sequence: CDR1 DFQATT, CDR2 SNEGSKA (reference sequence). The V and J ends lost 5 bases and 8 bases, in that order; junction bases with no gene match: 7. The CDR3 spans 13 residues.

V and J are TRBV20-1 and TRBJ1-2; 11 nucleotides align to TRBD1. Specimen: PBMCs, collected before TCRalphabeta/CD19-depleted stem cell transplant. The receptor comes from a girl aged 2 to 10 with aplastic anemia, due to receive a stem cell transplant. The CDR3 spells CSAEDRGRRGYTF. The CDR3 DNA follows: TGCAGTGCTGAGGACAGGGGGCGCAGGGGCTACACCTTC.